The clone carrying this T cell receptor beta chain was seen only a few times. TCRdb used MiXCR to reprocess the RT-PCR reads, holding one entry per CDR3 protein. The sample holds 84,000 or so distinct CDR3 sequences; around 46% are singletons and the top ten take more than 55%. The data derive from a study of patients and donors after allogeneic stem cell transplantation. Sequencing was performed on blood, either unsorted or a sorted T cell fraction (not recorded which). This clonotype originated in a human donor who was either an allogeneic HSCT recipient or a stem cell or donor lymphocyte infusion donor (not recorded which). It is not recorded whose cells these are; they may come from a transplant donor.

CDR3 in amino acids: CASSLEGYQGLGQPQHF. CDR3 nucleotide sequence: TGTGCCAGCAGCTTAGAGGGATACCAGGGATTAGGGCAGCCCCAGCATTTT. The V gene is TRBV7-2, the J gene TRBJ1-5; tentatively, D is TRBD1 (5 bases). V lost 1 base to trimming and J lost 7 bases, with 20 bases between them. The CDR3 is made up of 17 amino acids. Germline values: CDR1 SGHTA, CDR2 FQGNSA.